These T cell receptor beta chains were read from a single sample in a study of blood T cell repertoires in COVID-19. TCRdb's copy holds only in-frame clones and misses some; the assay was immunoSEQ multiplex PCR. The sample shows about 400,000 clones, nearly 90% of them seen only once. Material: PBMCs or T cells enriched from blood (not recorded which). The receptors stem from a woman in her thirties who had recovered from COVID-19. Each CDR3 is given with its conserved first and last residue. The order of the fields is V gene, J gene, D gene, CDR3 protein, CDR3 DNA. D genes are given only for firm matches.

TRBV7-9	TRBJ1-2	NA	CASSLVDRDPGYTF	TGTGCCAGCAGCTTAGTTGACCGGGATCCCGGCTACACCTTC
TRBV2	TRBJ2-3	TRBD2	CAGNSGSTDTQYF	TGTGCCGGTAATAGCGGGAGCACAGATACGCAGTATTTT
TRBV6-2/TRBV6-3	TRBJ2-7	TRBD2	CASSYGLAVTYEQYF	TGTGCCAGCAGTTACGGACTAGCGGTAACCTACGAGCAGTACTTC
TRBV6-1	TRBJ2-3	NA	CASSEAQGMRTDTQYF	TGTGCCAGCAGTGAAGCCCAGGGAATGCGGACAGATACGCAGTATTTT
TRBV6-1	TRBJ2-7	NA	CASSEQTSSDPQYF	TGTGCCAGCAGTGAACAGACCTCGAGCGACCCGCAGTACTTC
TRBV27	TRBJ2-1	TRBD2	CASSLQKPLAGDDNEQFF	TGTGCCAGCAGTCTCCAAAAACCCCTAGCGGGGGACGACAATGAGCAGTTCTTC
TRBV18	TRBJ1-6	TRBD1	CASSPIATGAAGSPLHF	TGTGCCAGCTCACCGATTGCAACAGGGGCGGCGGGTTCACCCCTCCACTTT
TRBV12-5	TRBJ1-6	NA	CASGLVVSGYNSPLHF	TGTGCTAGTGGTTTGGTAGTCAGCGGCTATAATTCACCCCTCCACTTT
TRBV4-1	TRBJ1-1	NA	CASSTGGFGEAFF	TGCGCCAGCAGCACGGGGGGCTTCGGTGAAGCTTTCTTT
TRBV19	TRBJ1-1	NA	CASSIGHLMNTEAFF	TGTGCCAGTAGTATTGGACACCTCATGAACACTGAAGCTTTCTTT
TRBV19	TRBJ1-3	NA	CASSKQGPGNTIYF	TGTGCCAGTAGCAAACAGGGCCCTGGAAACACCATATATTTT
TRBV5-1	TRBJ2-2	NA	CASSWQRRGDTGELFF	TGCGCCAGCAGCTGGCAAAGGAGGGGAGACACCGGGGAGCTGTTTTTT
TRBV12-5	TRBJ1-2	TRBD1	CASGLEWGQHFYGYTF	TGTGCTAGTGGTTTGGAGTGGGGACAGCACTTCTATGGCTACACCTTC
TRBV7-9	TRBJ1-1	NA	CASSPGTEAFF	TGTGCCAGCAGTCCCGGGACTGAAGCTTTCTTT
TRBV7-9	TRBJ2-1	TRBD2	CASSSRDYLNEQFF	TGTGCCAGCAGCTCCCGGGACTACCTCAATGAGCAGTTCTTC
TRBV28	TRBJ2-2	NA	CASSREEAGELFF	TGTGCCAGCAGCCGAGAGGAGGCCGGGGAGCTGTTTTTT
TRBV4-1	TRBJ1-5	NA	CASSQDLTAIGNQPQHF	TGCGCCAGCAGCCAAGATCTTACCGCGATTGGCAATCAGCCCCAGCATTTT
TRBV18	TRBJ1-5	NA	CASSPGRTGIHQPQHF	TGTGCCAGCTCACCCGGCCGTACAGGCATCCATCAGCCCCAGCATTTT
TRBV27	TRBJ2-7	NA	CASSLSARGRLYEQYF	TGTGCCAGCAGTTTATCGGCGCGGGGGCGCCTCTACGAGCAGTACTTC
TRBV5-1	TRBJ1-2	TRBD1	CASSPQGASTNYGYTF	TGCGCCAGCAGCCCCCAGGGGGCCTCAACTAACTATGGCTACACCTTC